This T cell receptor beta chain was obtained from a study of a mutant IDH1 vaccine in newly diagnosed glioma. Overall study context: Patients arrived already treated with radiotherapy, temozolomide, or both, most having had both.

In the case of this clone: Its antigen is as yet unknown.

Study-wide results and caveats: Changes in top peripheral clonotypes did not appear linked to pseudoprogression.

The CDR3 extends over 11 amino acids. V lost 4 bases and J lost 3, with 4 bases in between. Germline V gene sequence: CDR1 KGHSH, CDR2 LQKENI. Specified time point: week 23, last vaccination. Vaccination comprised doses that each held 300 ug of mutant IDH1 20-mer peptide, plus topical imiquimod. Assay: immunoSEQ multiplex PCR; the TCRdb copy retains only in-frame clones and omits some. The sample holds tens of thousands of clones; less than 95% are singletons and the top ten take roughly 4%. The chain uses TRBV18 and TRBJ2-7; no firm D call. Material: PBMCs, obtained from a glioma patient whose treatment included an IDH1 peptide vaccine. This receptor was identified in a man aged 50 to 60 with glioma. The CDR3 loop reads CASSLHYEQYF. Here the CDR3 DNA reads TGTGCCAGCTCACTGCACTACGAGCAGTACTTC.